This passage covers 26 T cell receptor beta chains from one sample sequenced in a study of blood T cell repertoires in COVID-19. Assay: immunoSEQ multiplex PCR; the TCRdb copy retains only in-frame clones and omits some. The sample shows about 300,000 clones, around 83% of them seen only once. Sequenced material: peripheral blood. The source is a woman aged 50 to 60 with acute or convalescent COVID-19.

The gene calls are TRBV19 and TRBJ1-1; tentative D call: TRBD1 (6 bases). V dropped 0 bases and J dropped 9 bases, with 20 bases sitting between them. Per germline, CDR1 LNHDA and CDR2 SQIVND (reference sequence). This CDR3 contains 16 residues. CDR3: CASSIDVRADQGKAFF. In DNA, the CDR3 is TGTGCCAGTAGTATAGATGTCAGGGCGGACCAGGGGAAAGCTTTCTTT.

The chain carries TRBV6-1 and TRBJ1-5; maybe TRBD1 (5 bases). The CDR3 extends over 15 amino acids. Germline values: CDR1 MNHNS, CDR2 SASEGT. With 3 bases removed from V and 0 bases from J, the gap between germline ends came to 9 bases. This chain's CDR3 is CASSDRALSNQPQHF. The DNA for the CDR3 is TGTGCCAGCAGTGACAGGGCCCTTAGCAATCAGCCCCAGCATTTT.

This chain connects TRBV5-1 to TRBJ2-5; D might be TRBD1 (5 bases). The CDR3 extends over 16 amino acids. Trimming removed 4 bases at V and 3 bases at J, with 19 bases between. Germline V gene data show CDR1 as SGHRS and CDR2 as YFSETQ. The CDR3 sequence is CASSPLGWEGEETQYF. CDR3 sequence (DNA): TGCGCCAGCAGCCCCCTGGGGTGGGAAGGGGAAGAGACCCAGTACTTC.

This rearrangement joins TRBV19 to TRBJ2-4; D possibly corresponds to TRBD2 (5 bases). This CDR3 comprises 14 residues. The germline gives CDR1 LNHDA, CDR2 SQIVND (reference sequence). V was cut by 6 bases and J by 1 base, with 10 bases left in between. The CDR3 bases are TGTGCCAGTAGCCCCGGGGTGGCCAAAAACATTCAGTACTTC. This gives the protein CASSPGVAKNIQYF.

The chain uses TRBV6-6 and TRBJ1-6, with a weak D call TRBD1 (6 bases). The CDR3 runs to 15 residues. The germline V gene has CDR1 MNHNY and CDR2 SVGAGI (reference sequence). V lost 4 bases to trimming and J lost 9 bases, with 16 bases between them. This CDR3 is CASSSQGGAGSPLHF. The CDR3 DNA is TGTGCCAGCAGTTCCCAAGGGGGGGCGGGTTCACCCCTCCACTTT.

The chain combines TRBV5-1 with TRBJ2-1, with TRBD1 matching 7 bases. V was pared by 5 bases and J by 1 base, with 3 bases of the junction left unmatched. The CDR3 extends over 14 amino acids. Germline CDR1 and CDR2: SGHRS and YFSETQ. This CDR3 is CASSQGQSYNEQFF. The CDR3, as DNA: TGCGCCAGCAGTCAGGGACAGTCCTACAATGAGCAGTTCTTC.

This sequence joins TRBV18 and TRBJ1-4, with D unresolved. This CDR3 has 12 amino acids. V was trimmed by 6 bases and J by 6 bases, leaving 8 bases between them. Germline lookup yields CDR1 KGHSH and CDR2 LQKENI. The CDR3 nucleotides are TGTGCCAGCTCTCGGGAAGATGAAAAACTGTTTTTT. The encoded protein is CASSREDEKLFF.

This clone has a handful of counts. The chain couples TRBV5-1 to TRBJ2-7; D gene uncertain. Trimming removed 5 bases at V and 2 bases at J, with 11 bases between. CDR1 SGHRS and CDR2 YFSETQ come from the germline V gene. CDR3 size: 13 residues. CDR3 protein: CASREDETYEQYF. The CDR3 bases are TGCGCCAGCAGAGAGGATGAGACCTACGAGCAGTACTTC.

V gene TRBV18 combines with J gene TRBJ1-3; tentative D call: TRBD1 (5 bases). Deletions cut 6 bases from V and 2 bases from J, with 8 bases between. Per the germline V gene, CDR1 is KGHSH and CDR2 is LQKENI. CDR3 length: 13 residues. This chain's CDR3 is CASSDSAGNTIYF. In DNA, the CDR3 is TGTGCCAGCTCTGACAGTGCTGGAAACACCATATATTTT. The full variable domain, completed using reference TRBV18 and TRBJ1-3, is NAGVMQNPRHLVRRRGQEARLRCSPMKGHSHVYWYRQLPEEGLKFMVYLQKENIIDESGMPKERFSAEFPKEGPSILRIQQVVRGDSAAYFCASSDSAGNTIYFGEGSWLTVV.

The chain links TRBV7-3 to TRBJ1-5, with a tentative D call TRBD1 (5 bases). Deletions cut 5 bases from V and 8 bases from J, with 13 bases between. The CDR3 has 13 residues. Germline V gene sequence: CDR1 SGHTA, CDR2 FQGTGA. CDR3 loop: CASSPPWGEPQHF. The CDR3 DNA reads as TGTGCCAGCAGCCCCCCGTGGGGGGAGCCCCAGCATTTT.

Details on this clone: A junction end diverges from the germline sequence, so it may reflect a read error. At the DNA level, this CDR3 is encoded by other sequences in the same sample as well. The chain combines TRBV10-1 with TRBJ2-3; D might be TRBD2 (6 bases). The CDR3 runs 16 residues. CDR1 is WNHNN, CDR2 SYGVQD, per germline (reference sequence). For the CDR3, the DNA is TGTGCCAGCAGTGGGCGCAGCGGGCTTGGCACAGATACGCAGTATTTT. This translates into CASSGRSGLGTDTQYF.

The chain employs TRBV2 and TRBJ1-1; 7 bases are a match to TRBD1. Germline loops: CDR1 SNHLY, CDR2 FYNNEI. Germline trimming cut 5 bases from V and 4 bases from J; bases unmatched to any gene: 10. There are 15 residues in the CDR3. CDR3 sequence reads: CASSRQGPTGTEAFF. The CDR3 DNA sequence: TGTGCCAGCAGTAGACAGGGCCCAACCGGCACTGAAGCTTTCTTT.

CDR3 coding DNA: TGTGCCAGCAGCCCAGACTCCGGGACTAGCGGCTCGAGCTCCTACAATGAGCAGTTCTTC. Protein sequence: CASSPDSGTSGSSSYNEQFF. The chain recombines TRBV13 with TRBJ2-1, with 11 bases identical to TRBD2. Germline lookup yields CDR1 PRHDT and CDR2 FYEKMQ (reference sequence). The CDR3 has 20 residues. The ends lost 5 bases at V and 0 bases at J; junction bases unmatched: 15.

This clone was seen a single time. This sequence joins TRBV6-6 and TRBJ2-1; unclear D gene. The V gene lost 7 bases and the J gene lost 10 bases, with 11 bases spanning the gap. CDR3 length: 11 residues. The germline CDR1 and CDR2 sequences are MNHNY and SVGAGI (reference sequence). CDR3 residues: CASTTIREQFF. For the CDR3, the DNA is TGTGCCAGCACCACTATTCGGGAGCAGTTCTTC.

V and J are TRBV29-1 and TRBJ2-4; tentative D call: TRBD1 (6 bases). Trimming left V 6 bases short and J 6 bases short, with 12 bases between. The germline V gene has CDR1 SQVTM and CDR2 ANQGSEA. CDR3 length equals 12 residues. CDR3 residues: CSVMGAGNIQYF. CDR3 nucleotides: TGCAGCGTGATGGGGGCAGGAAACATTCAGTACTTC.

This rearrangement joins TRBV5-1 to TRBJ2-1; TRBD2 matches at 12 bases. The V gene's germline CDR1 is SGHRS and CDR2 YFSETQ. Trimming cost V 4 bases and J 6 bases; bases outside gene matches: 5. The CDR3 covers 15 residues. CDR3 coding DNA: TGCGCCAGCAGCCCCCCTAGCGGGAGGGCCAATGAGCAGTTCTTC. It encodes CASSPPSGRANEQFF.

The J gene is TRBJ2-7, the V gene TRBV10-3, with D tentatively TRBD1 (5 bases). The CDR3 is 13 residues long. V was pared by 4 bases and J by 0 bases, with 7 bases between. Per the germline V gene, CDR1 is ENHRY and CDR2 is SYGVKD. The CDR3 reads CAISGDSSYEQYF. In DNA form, the CDR3 reads TGTGCCATCAGTGGAGACAGCTCCTACGAGCAGTACTTC.

This clone is a singleton in its sample. The gene calls are TRBV2 and TRBJ1-4; TRBD1 is a possible D gene (5 bases). CDR3 size: 13 residues. The germline V and J ends were trimmed by 8 bases and 5 bases, with 12 bases remaining between them. The germline CDR1 and CDR2 sequences are SNHLY and FYNNEI. The CDR3 reads CASEAGRNEKLFF. The CDR3 bases are TGTGCCAGCGAAGCAGGGCGAAATGAAAAACTGTTTTTT.

V is TRBV11-2 and J is TRBJ2-2, with 7 bases that match TRBD2. Germline CDR1 reads SGHAT; CDR2 reads FQNNGV. After removal of 3 bases from V and 4 bases from J, the junction contained 5 bases not matched to a gene. The CDR3 runs 15 residues. CDR3 bases: TGTGCCAGCAGCTTCGGCGGGAGCAGCACCGGGGAGCTGTTTTTT. Encoded protein: CASSFGGSSTGELFF.

Here the CDR3 reads CATAPAGDYNEQFF. The CDR3 bases are TGTGCCACCGCCCCAGCGGGAGACTACAATGAGCAGTTCTTC. The genes are TRBV24-1 and TRBJ2-1, with 8 bases matching TRBD2. Germline values: CDR1 KGHDR, CDR2 SFDVKD. The CDR3 contains 14 residues. V gave up 9 bases and J gave up 3 bases; unmatched junction bases: 6.

The CDR3 sequence is CAWSETGSGNTIYF. In nucleotides, the CDR3 is TGTGCCTGGAGTGAGACGGGCTCTGGAAACACCATATATTTT. The V gene is TRBV30, the J gene TRBJ1-3; D remains ambiguous. This CDR3 has 14 residues. V dropped 1 base and J dropped 0 bases, with 7 bases sitting between them. From germline, CDR1 is GTSNPN and CDR2 SVGIG (reference sequence).

This chain connects TRBV5-6 to TRBJ2-7; 7 positions agree with TRBD1. Germline V gene data show CDR1 as SGHDT and CDR2 as YYEEEE. The CDR3 is made up of 15 amino acids. V shed 3 bases and J 2 bases; nucleotides not matched to a gene: 8. The CDR3 bases are TGTGCCAGCAGCTCCGGGACAGCCGCCCCCTACGAGCAGTACTTC. Its protein is CASSSGTAAPYEQYF.

The rearrangement joins TRBV15 to TRBJ2-5; unclear D gene. Trimming stripped 3 bases from V and 2 bases from J, with 7 bases between. From germline, CDR1 is LNHNV and CDR2 YYDKDF (reference sequence). This CDR3 is built from 13 residues. The DNA of the CDR3 is TGTGCCACCAGCAGCCTAGAACAAGAGACCCAGTACTTC. Its protein product is CATSSLEQETQYF.

This clone has more than one count but fewer than ten. The chain links TRBV16 to TRBJ1-3; D uncertain. Germline assignment: CDR1 KGHSY and CDR2 FQNENV. The CDR3 has 16 residues. Trimming left V 0 bases short and J 0 bases short, with 9 bases between. Written as DNA, the CDR3 is TGTGCCAGCAGCCAATCTTACGGTTACTCTGGAAACACCATATATTTT. Encoded protein: CASSQSYGYSGNTIYF. Using reference TRBV16 and TRBJ1-3 for the parts outside the CDR3, the full variable domain is GEEVAQTPKHLVRGEGQKAKLYCAPIKGHSYVFWYQQVLKNEFKFLISFQNENVFDETGMPKERFSAKCLPNSPCSLEIQATKLEDSAVYFCASSQSYGYSGNTIYFGEGSWLTVV.

The genes are TRBV25-1 and TRBJ1-3; a possible D gene is TRBD1 (5 bases). The CDR3 length is 13 residues. V was pared by 8 bases and J by 3 bases, with 11 bases between. Germline assignment: CDR1 MGHDK and CDR2 SYGVNS. This CDR3 is CASLEGVGNTIYF. The CDR3 DNA follows: TGTGCCAGCTTGGAAGGGGTTGGAAACACCATATATTTT.

The V and J genes are TRBV6-5 and TRBJ2-2, with a possible D match to TRBD1 (5 bases). Germline V gives CDR1 MNHEY, CDR2 SVGAGI. The CDR3 sequence is 14 residues long. V lost 6 bases to trimming and J lost 0 bases, with 8 bases between them. The CDR3 DNA reads as TGTGCCAGCAGGAAGGGGTCGAACACCGGGGAGCTGTTTTTT. Its translation is CASRKGSNTGELFF.